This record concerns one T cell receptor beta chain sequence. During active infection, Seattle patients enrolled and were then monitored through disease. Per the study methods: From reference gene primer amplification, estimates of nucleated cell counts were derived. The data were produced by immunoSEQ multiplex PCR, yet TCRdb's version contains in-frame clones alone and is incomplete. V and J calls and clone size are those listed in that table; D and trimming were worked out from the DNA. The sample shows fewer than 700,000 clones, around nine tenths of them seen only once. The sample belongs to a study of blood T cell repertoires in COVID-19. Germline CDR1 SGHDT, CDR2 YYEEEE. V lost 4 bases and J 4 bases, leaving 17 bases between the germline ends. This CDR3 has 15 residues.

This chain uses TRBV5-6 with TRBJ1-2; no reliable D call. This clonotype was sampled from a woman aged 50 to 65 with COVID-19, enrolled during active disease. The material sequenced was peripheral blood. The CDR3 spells CASSTEDPGFYGYTF. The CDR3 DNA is TGTGCCAGCAGCACTGAAGACCCGGGTTTCTATGGCTACACCTTC.